The 19 T cell receptor beta chains listed next were all sequenced from one sample in a study of beta chain features in type 1 diabetes. The entirety of the isolated RNA underwent reverse transcription, so expressed TCRB transcripts were sequenced. The data were produced by immunoSEQ multiplex PCR, yet TCRdb's version contains in-frame clones alone and is incomplete. Among 200,000 to 250,000 clones listed, about 70% were seen once. The specimen was naive CD4+ T cells from blood. These receptors were collected from a man aged 25 to 45 in good health.

CDR3 DNA sequence: TGCAGCGAGGAACATTCCTACAATGAGCAGTTCTTC. Translated: CSEEHSYNEQFF. The genes are TRBV29-1 and TRBJ2-1; D is unclear. The CDR3 length is 12 residues. The germline CDR1 and CDR2 sequences are SQVTM and ANQGSEA. V lost 7 bases and J lost 1, with 8 bases in between.

V is TRBV28 and J is TRBJ2-5; 8 nucleotides agree with TRBD2. This CDR3 is built from 14 residues. Trimming cost V 6 bases and J 3 bases; bases outside gene matches: 6. Germline V gives CDR1 MDHEN, CDR2 SYDVKM. This CDR3 is CASSRGGKEETQYF. The CDR3, as DNA: TGTGCCAGCAGCCGCGGGGGGAAAGAAGAGACCCAGTACTTC.

V gene TRBV29-1 combines with J gene TRBJ2-5, with 8 positions matching TRBD2. The CDR3 length is 15 residues. Germline V gene data show CDR1 as SQVTM and CDR2 as ANQGSEA. Losses at the gene ends were 4 bases for V and 5 bases for J; bases not matched to a gene: 12. The CDR3 sequence is CSVVGSSGPGETQYF. DNA of the CDR3: TGCAGCGTTGTGGGGTCTAGCGGGCCGGGTGAGACCCAGTACTTC.

This clone was seen only once. The rearrangement links TRBV10-3 to TRBJ2-5; the D gene is possibly TRBD1 (6 bases). Germline CDR1 ENHRY, CDR2 SYGVKD. The V end was cut by 9 bases, the J end by 0 bases, with 8 bases between. The CDR3 covers 12 residues. CDR3 in amino acids: CAIGQNQETQYF. DNA of the CDR3: TGTGCCATTGGACAGAACCAAGAGACCCAGTACTTC.

The chain recombines TRBV12-5 with TRBJ1-1; TRBD1 aligns across 8 bases. The J segment lost 4 bases and the V segment lost 7 bases, leaving 5 bases of the junction unmatched. This CDR3 comprises 13 residues. CDR1 and CDR2 from the germline V gene are LGHNT and FRNRAP. CDR3 sequence reads: CASAQGAGTEAFF. The CDR3, as DNA: TGTGCTAGTGCCCAGGGGGCGGGCACTGAAGCTTTCTTT.

Note on this clone: This specimen includes other DNA sequences encoding the same CDR3. The chain joins TRBV30 to TRBJ2-5; TRBD2 matches 8 bases. Germline CDR1 reads GTSNPN; CDR2 reads SVGIG (reference sequence). V trimming: 0 bases; J trimming: 4 bases; junction bases outside the gene matches: 1. The CDR3 spans 13 residues. CDR3 sequence (DNA): TGTGCCTGGAGTGTACGGGGGGGAGAGACCCAGTACTTC. Amino acids: CAWSVRGGETQYF.

This chain connects TRBV18 to TRBJ1-2; 8 bases map to TRBD1. The CDR3 runs to 16 residues. Germline V gene lookup returns CDR1 KGHSH and CDR2 LQKENI. The trim removed 6 bases at V and 6 bases at J, leaving 15 bases unmatched. The CDR3 sequence: CASSLNSGGLENGYTF. CDR3 coding DNA: TGTGCCAGCTCCCTGAACTCAGGGGGCTTGGAGAATGGCTACACCTTC.

The V call is TRBV9, the J call TRBJ2-7; D perhaps matches TRBD1 (6 bases). With 4 bases removed from V and 6 bases from J, the gap between germline ends came to 17 bases. The germline CDR1 and CDR2 sequences are SGDLS and YYNGEE. CDR3 size: 14 residues. Here the CDR3 reads CASSNYAGASEQYF. The CDR3 DNA reads TGTGCCAGCAGCAACTACGCAGGGGCTTCCGAGCAGTACTTC.

The chain combines TRBV29-1 with TRBJ2-3; maybe TRBD1 (6 bases). Trimming pared 5 bases from V and 8 bases from J, leaving 17 bases between. The CDR3 has 13 residues. The germline CDR1 and CDR2 sequences are SQVTM and ANQGSEA. The CDR3 nucleotides are TGCAGCGTTAAGAACAGGGCCCCAGGTACGCAGTATTTT. Translation: CSVKNRAPGTQYF.

The chain is built from TRBV5-4 and TRBJ2-1; unclear D gene. This CDR3 has 15 residues. The V end lost 3 bases, the J end lost 9 bases, and 19 bases lay between the germline ends. The germline gives CDR1 SGHNT, CDR2 YYREEE (reference sequence). CDR3 DNA sequence: TGTGCCAGCAGCTCTTGTGCTCTCCTACAATGTGAGCAGTTCTTC. It encodes CASSSCALLQCEQFF.

This clone has a handful of counts. The V and J genes are TRBV29-1 and TRBJ2-7; tentatively, D is TRBD1 or TRBD2 (5 bases each). V shed 0 bases and J shed 2 bases, with 11 bases lying between them. The CDR3 totals 14 residues. Germline V gives CDR1 SQVTM, CDR2 ANQGSEA. The CDR3 DNA reads as TGCAGCGTTGAAGAAGGGACGGACCCCTACGAGCAGTACTTC. This translates into CSVEEGTDPYEQYF.

V gene TRBV6-5 combines with J gene TRBJ2-1; the D is unclear. V shed 6 bases and J shed 8 bases, with 17 bases lying between them. Germline values: CDR1 MNHEY, CDR2 SVGAGI. This CDR3 has 14 residues. Here the CDR3 DNA reads TGTGCCAGCAGCCAGAGCTTAGCAACCGATGAGCAGTTCTTC. This gives the protein CASSQSLATDEQFF.

The genes are TRBV19 and TRBJ2-1; D could derive from TRBD1 or TRBD2 (5 bases each). Germline V CDR1 and CDR2: LNHDA, SQIVND (reference sequence). Between the trimmed V and J ends, which lost 0 bases and 4 bases, there was a span of 10 bases. This CDR3 has 15 residues. CDR3 amino acids: CASSIDGTAYNEQFF. The CDR3 DNA reads as TGTGCCAGTAGTATAGATGGGACCGCTTACAATGAGCAGTTCTTC.

V usage is TRBV7-9 and J usage is TRBJ2-6; no firm D call. CDR1 SEHNR and CDR2 FQNEAQ come from the germline V gene (reference sequence). The germline V and J ends were trimmed by 5 bases and 0 bases, with 11 bases remaining between them. CDR3 size: 16 residues. CDR3 amino acids: CASSLPPYSGANVLTF. As DNA, the CDR3 is TGTGCCAGCAGCCTACCCCCGTACTCTGGGGCCAACGTCCTGACTTTC.

This chain uses TRBV9 with TRBJ2-1, with D tentatively TRBD2 (6 bases). There are 12 residues in the CDR3. Germline V CDR1 and CDR2: SGDLS, YYNGEE. Trimming pared 4 bases from V and 9 bases from J, leaving 11 bases between. CDR3 sequence reads: CASSPRGFEQFF. CDR3 nucleotide sequence: TGTGCCAGCAGCCCGCGGGGTTTTGAGCAGTTCTTC. The variable domain in full, with the rest retrieved from reference TRBV9 and TRBJ2-1, is DSGVTQTPKHLITATGQRVTLRCSPRSGDLSVYWYQQSLDQGLQFLIQYYNGEERAKGNILERFSAQQFPDLHSELNLSSLELGDSALYFCASSPRGFEQFFGPGTRLTVL.

This rearrangement joins TRBV6-6 to TRBJ2-7; 8 bases match TRBD2. The CDR3 is 15 amino acids. Per germline, CDR1 MNHNY and CDR2 SVGAGI (reference sequence). V lost 6 bases, J lost 1 base, and 8 bases stayed unmatched. The CDR3 bases are TGTGCCAGCAGCCAAGGACTAGCAGCGTCCTACGAGCAGTACTTC. The encoded protein is CASSQGLAASYEQYF.

The chain links TRBV9 to TRBJ2-5; maybe TRBD1 (6 bases). Trimming took off 3 bases at V and 4 bases at J, with 19 bases between the two ends. The germline CDR1 and CDR2 sequences are SGDLS and YYNGEE. This CDR3 is 16 amino acids long. The CDR3 coding sequence is TGTGCCAGCAGCGCAACTTCGACAGGCTACGTAGAGACCCAGTACTTC. Protein product: CASSATSTGYVETQYF.

A few counts support this clone. The chain links TRBV15 to TRBJ1-2; 7 bases are shared with TRBD1. The length of the CDR3 is 14 residues. With V trimmed by 3 bases and J by 4 bases, 5 bases remained unmatched. CDR1 is LNHNV and CDR2 is YYDKDF in the germline V gene (reference sequence). CDR3 nucleotide sequence: TGTGCCACCAGCAGTTGGGGACAGACCTATGGCTACACCTTC. Its translation: CATSSWGQTYGYTF.

There are a few counts of this clone. This sequence joins TRBV29-1 and TRBJ2-7; no clear D. Trimming took 3 bases from V and 8 from J, leaving 11 bases between them. The CDR3 runs to 11 residues. CDR1 and CDR2 from the germline V gene are SQVTM and ANQGSEA. CDR3 in DNA: TGCAGCGTTGACGCGGCCGAAAAGCAGTACTTC. Translation: CSVDAAEKQYF.